One sample yielded the 3 T cell receptor beta chains listed below, sequenced in a study of cytomegalovirus exposure and HLA in healthy donors. PCR amplification relied on 60 Vbeta primers (plus 13 Jbeta primers). The protocol was immunoSEQ multiplex PCR, while the TCRdb copy is restricted to in-frame clones and leaves out a portion. Altogether a few hundred thousand clones are present, approximately 79% being singletons, with the ten largest covering 0.22%. The sample consisted of PBMCs. These TCRs come from a girl under 10 years old in good health and CMV-seronegative.

This clone was observed once. Other nucleotide sequences from this sample produce the same CDR3. V gene TRBV5-6 combines with J gene TRBJ1-1; D uncertain. V lost 1 base, J lost 1 base, and 5 bases lay in between. The CDR3 totals 13 residues. Germline CDR1 is SGHDT and CDR2 is YYEEEE. DNA for the CDR3: TGTGCCAGCAGCTTGTCGCGGAACACTGAAGCTTTCTTT. It specifies CASSLSRNTEAFF. Looking up the rest from reference TRBV5-6 and TRBJ1-1 gives the full variable domain: DAGVTQSPTHLIKTRGQQVTLRCSPKSGHDTVSWYQQALGQGPQFIFQYYEEEERQRGNFPDRFSGHQFPNYSSELNVNALLLGDSALYLCASSLSRNTEAFFGQGTRLTVV.

J is TRBJ2-7 and V is TRBV30; 9 nucleotides align to TRBD2. CDR1 and CDR2 (germline): GTSNPN, SVGIG (reference sequence). V lost 4 bases, J lost 4 bases, and 8 bases stayed unmatched. The CDR3 loop spans 14 amino acids. The CDR3: CAWTSGNQGYEQYF. CDR3 nucleotides: TGTGCCTGGACTAGCGGGAATCAGGGTTACGAGCAGTACTTC. The variable domain in full, completed from reference TRBV30 and TRBJ2-7, reads SQTIHQWPATLVQPVGSPLSLECTVEGTSNPNLYWYRQAAGRGLQLLFYSVGIGQISSEVPQNLSASRPQDRQFILSSKKLLLSDSGFYLCAWTSGNQGYEQYFGPGTRLTVT.

This clone turned up a few times. The chain has TRBV2 and TRBJ1-1; D is unclear. This CDR3 is 17 amino acids long. With 6 bases removed from V and 5 bases from J, the gap between germline ends came to 25 bases. Looked up from germline, CDR1 is SNHLY and CDR2 is FYNNEI. CDR3 sequence (DNA): TGTGCCAGCAGCGGGATGCTTTACCGGGCCCGAGGGACTGAAGCTTTCTTT. Translating gives CASSGMLYRARGTEAFF.